The T cell receptor (beta chain) described here comes from a study of T cells after posttransplantation cyclophosphamide. Whole-study findings and limits: Tissue-infiltrating T cells from skin or gut overlapped little with blood T cells. Donor-recipient repertoire similarity was low at 1-2 months, rising over year one.

The protocol was immunoSEQ multiplex PCR, while the TCRdb copy is restricted to in-frame clones and leaves out a portion. Of 66,000 or so clones listed, around 93% are singletons. The related graft donor's blood sample was taken on the day of bone marrow donation. About this clone: Its antigen is unknown.

This TCR was recovered from a woman in her thirties in good health and a related stem cell transplant donor. Material for sequencing was PBMCs.

The CDR3 loop reads CASSLGPSRGEETQYF. The CDR3 DNA follows: TGTGCCAGCAGCTTAGGCCCCTCGCGGGGGGAAGAGACCCAGTACTTC. This chain connects TRBV7-2 to TRBJ2-5, with 8 bases lining up with TRBD2. The CDR3 has 16 amino acids. J was trimmed by 3 bases and V by 1 base; bases with no gene match: 7. CDR1 is SGHTA and CDR2 is FQGNSA in the germline V gene.